The rows below give T cell receptor beta chains drawn from one sample of a study of cytomegalovirus exposure and HLA in healthy donors. TCRdb keeps only in-frame clones here, not all; method: immunoSEQ multiplex PCR. The data hold under 200,000 clones, with approximately 86% observed a single time. Material: PBMCs. The receptors come from a woman between 18 and 29 years old in good health and CMV-seronegative. CDR3s include the opening cysteine and the closing phenylalanine or tryptophan.

v_call: TRBV4-1; j_call: TRBJ2-7; cdr3_aa: CASSLLVGTSGVAGFYEQYF
v_call: TRBV2; j_call: TRBJ1-2; cdr3_aa: CASSEAVGQGAGYTF
v_call: TRBV7-2; j_call: TRBJ2-1; cdr3_aa: CASSPSYNEQFF
v_call: TRBV7-3; j_call: TRBJ2-1; cdr3_aa: CASSFSSAAGYNEQFF
v_call: TRBV19; j_call: TRBJ2-1; cdr3_aa: CASGGSIRSYNEQFF
v_call: TRBV5-1; j_call: TRBJ2-7; cdr3_aa: CASSPGQGYGIEQYF
v_call: TRBV30; j_call: TRBJ1-6; cdr3_aa: CAWSPPDGGYNSPLHF
v_call: TRBV2; j_call: TRBJ1-1; cdr3_aa: CASRPRGGMAFF
v_call: TRBV19; j_call: TRBJ2-3; cdr3_aa: CASSLRGKTDTQYF
v_call: TRBV6-1; j_call: TRBJ2-3; cdr3_aa: CASSDMTGSTDTQYF
v_call: TRBV7-9; j_call: TRBJ1-1; cdr3_aa: CASSLDRVRNTEAFF
v_call: TRBV9; j_call: TRBJ2-3; cdr3_aa: CASSGGGGLAVDTQYF
v_call: TRBV7-8; j_call: TRBJ1-2; cdr3_aa: CASSPGGEHLGYTF
v_call: TRBV2; j_call: TRBJ1-5; cdr3_aa: CASSGGGSGNQPQHF
v_call: TRBV27; j_call: TRBJ1-4; cdr3_aa: CAIRNEKLFF
v_call: TRBV5-4; j_call: TRBJ2-1; cdr3_aa: CASSFPTSGYNEQFF
v_call: TRBV28; j_call: TRBJ2-3; cdr3_aa: CASTSSGGPGDTQYF
v_call: TRBV6-1; j_call: .; cdr3_aa: CASRTEGTVYEQYF
v_call: TRBV6-5; j_call: TRBJ2-7; cdr3_aa: CASRRRGSSYEQYF
v_call: TRBV28; j_call: TRBJ2-2; cdr3_aa: CASSPHTHVGELFF